This T cell receptor beta chain was recovered during a study of CD4 T cells in relation to SARS-CoV-2 and coronaviruses. Study at large: The restricting HLA molecule for shared crossreactive spike epitopes was mapped.

The unexposed donors gave CD4+ T cells in about 2011-2019, prior to COVID-19. CD4+ T cells were isolated from the cells after 10 days of culture. Sequenced by immunoSEQ multiplex PCR; TCRdb stores in-frame clones only, minus some. The table includes 20,000 or so clones, approximately 82% detected once. As to this clone: Its antigen is unknown.

The CDR3 covers 16 residues. J gave up 5 bases and V 10 bases, and 15 bases lay outside the gene matches. CDR1 LNHDA and CDR2 SQIVND come from the germline V gene (reference sequence). Sequencing was performed on CD4+ T cells from PBMCs, cultured in vitro. The TCR was taken from a human donor in good health. V and J are TRBV19 and TRBJ2-7; 12 bases agree with TRBD2. CDR3 region: CATGTGRTSGIDEQYF. For the CDR3, the DNA is TGTGCCACCGGGACAGGGAGGACTAGCGGGATTGACGAGCAGTACTTC.